Following are 8 T cell receptor beta chains from one sample sequenced in a study of blood T cell repertoires in COVID-19. The protocol was immunoSEQ multiplex PCR, while the TCRdb copy is restricted to in-frame clones and leaves out a portion. The sample yields around 250,000 clones, approximately 88% seen once. The sequencing sample was made of PBMCs or T cells enriched from blood (not recorded which). Receptor source: a woman in her 40s who had been exposed to COVID-19.

CDR3 DNA sequence: TGTGCCAGCAGCTTGGCCGGTGGGTCAGGGAATTCACCCCTCCACTTT. It encodes CASSLAGGSGNSPLHF. V is TRBV5-4 and J is TRBJ1-6, with D possibly matching TRBD1 (5 bases). There are 16 residues in the CDR3. Germline CDR1 is SGHNT and CDR2 is YYREEE (reference sequence). The V gene lost 0 bases and the J gene lost 7 bases, with 14 bases spanning the gap.

The V gene is TRBV4-2, the J gene TRBJ1-3; D gene uncertain. The CDR3 runs to 15 residues. Trimming left V 1 base short and J 8 bases short, with 15 bases between. Germline CDR1 reads LGHNA; CDR2 reads YNFKEQ. CDR3 DNA sequence: TGTGCCAGCAGCCAAGGTGGGCAACAGAGTCACACCATATATTTT. Encoded protein: CASSQGGQQSHTIYF.

The genes are TRBV3-1 (or the pseudogene TRBV3-2) and TRBJ2-7, with 7 positions matching TRBD1. Trimming cost V 3 bases and J 4 bases; bases outside gene matches: 18. The germline V gene encodes CDR1 LGHDT and CDR2 YNNKEL (reference sequence). CDR3 size: 18 residues. DNA for the CDR3: TGTGCCAGCAGCCACGGCGACGGGACAGCCTATTATCGATACGAGCAGTACTTC. This translates into CASSHGDGTAYYRYEQYF.

On this clone itself: Sequence at one end of the junction differs from germline and may be a read error. V is TRBV5-1 and J is TRBJ2-5, with TRBD1 matching over 8 bases. The germline V gene has CDR1 SGHRS and CDR2 YFSETQ. This CDR3 is built from 13 residues. The CDR3 spells CASSEDREETQYF. Written as DNA, the CDR3 is TGTGCCAGCAGCGAGGACAGGGAAGAGACCCAGTACTTC. Full variable domain (remainder filled in from reference TRBV5-1 and TRBJ2-5): KAGVTQTPRYLIKTRGQQVTLSCSPISGHRSVSWYQQTPGQGLQFLFEYFSETQRNKGNFPGRFSGRQFSNSRSEMNVSTLELGDSALYLCASSEDREETQYFGPGTRLLVL.

As for this clone: Within the sample, other DNA sequences also encode this same CDR3. The chain is built from TRBV19 and TRBJ2-2; 8 bases match TRBD2. Trimming removed 2 bases from V and 3 bases from J; junction bases left unmatched: 2. The germline gives CDR1 LNHDA, CDR2 SQIVND (reference sequence). The CDR3 is 15 amino acids. The CDR3 coding sequence is TGTGCCAGTAGTATATGGGGACTAGACACCGGGGAGCTGTTTTTT. Amino acids: CASSIWGLDTGELFF.

The chain recombines TRBV29-1 with TRBJ1-6, with 7 bases matching TRBD1. From germline, CDR1 is SQVTM and CDR2 ANQGSEA. The CDR3 consists of 13 residues. Trimming took 6 bases from V and 7 from J; bases not matched to a gene: 6. The CDR3 protein is CSVGQELNSPLHF. The CDR3 nucleotides read TGCAGCGTAGGACAGGAATTGAATTCACCCCTCCACTTT.

J is TRBJ1-1 and V is TRBV28, with D unclear. The ends were cut back, 6 bases at V and 4 bases at J, with 9 bases in the middle. Germline V lookup: CDR1 MDHEN, CDR2 SYDVKM. CDR3 length: 12 amino acids. The CDR3 DNA reads TGTGCCAGCAGCCTGAGGGCCACTGAAGCTTTCTTT. It codes for CASSLRATEAFF.

The rearrangement uses TRBV27 and TRBJ2-3; TRBD2 matches at 15 bases. V lost 5 bases, J lost 1 base, and 16 bases stayed unmatched. From germline, CDR1 is MNHEY and CDR2 SMNVEV (reference sequence). The CDR3 contains 21 residues. CDR3 bases: TGTGCCAGCAGTCAGACCCTCGGTGGACTAGCGGGGGGGCGGCGCACAGATACGCAGTATTTT. Protein product: CASSQTLGGLAGGRRTDTQYF.